A single sample gave rise to the 6 T cell receptor beta chains below, sequenced in a study of blood T cells in healthy people across ages. A second PCR, run for about 6 to 11 cycles, used a sample-barcoded 5' primer plus a J-beta primer mix. Each CDR3 protein is one row after TCRdb ran MiXCR on the 5' RACE reads. The sample has around 1,000,000 distinct CDR3 sequences, about two fifths seen once. The specimen sequenced was blood. These receptors were obtained from a man aged 18 to 35 in good health.

This clonotype was seen more than once but under ten times. The V and J genes are TRBV5-1 and TRBJ1-2; unclear D gene. Trimming removed 4 bases at V and 0 bases at J, with 10 bases between. CDR1 is SGHRS and CDR2 is YFSETQ in the germline V gene. The CDR3 is made up of 14 amino acids. CDR3 protein: CASSPPSANYGYTF. The CDR3, as DNA: TGCGCCAGCAGCCCCCCGTCAGCTAACTATGGCTACACCTTC.

The V call is TRBV4-3, the J call TRBJ1-5; D might be TRBD1 (5 bases). V was pared by 1 base and J by 2 bases, with 9 bases between. This CDR3 comprises 15 residues. Germline loops: CDR1 LGHNA, CDR2 YSLEER. The CDR3 DNA is TGCGCCAGCAGCCAAGGATGGGGGGGCAATCAGCCCCAGCATTTT. Protein product: CASSQGWGGNQPQHF.

The chain links TRBV5-5 to TRBJ1-4, with 7 bases aligning to TRBD1. CDR3 length: 14 amino acids. Germline V gene sequence: CDR1 SGHKS, CDR2 YYEKEE (reference sequence). The J segment lost 7 bases and the V segment lost 4 bases, leaving 7 bases of the junction unmatched. CDR3 residues: CASSLQGRIEKLFF. Written as DNA, the CDR3 is TGTGCCAGCAGCCTACAGGGGAGGATTGAAAAACTGTTTTTT.

This clonotype was detected once. The chain couples TRBV7-9 to TRBJ1-1, with TRBD1 identical over 8 bases. From germline, CDR1 is SEHNR and CDR2 FQNEAQ (reference sequence). CDR3 length: 16 residues. The V and J ends lost 5 bases and 3 bases, in that order; junction bases with no gene match: 11. CDR3 sequence reads: CASSPRQGSDYTEAFF. Written as DNA, the CDR3 is TGTGCCAGCAGCCCGCGACAGGGGAGCGATTACACTGAAGCTTTCTTT.

This rearrangement joins TRBV9 to TRBJ2-3; D not certain. CDR1 and CDR2 from the germline V gene are SGDLS and YYNGEE. V lost 4 bases and J 6 bases, leaving 12 bases between the germline ends. The CDR3 contains 13 residues. The CDR3 nucleotides are TGTGCCAGCAGCCCTGCCCCTGGGGATACGCAGTATTTT. It codes for CASSPAPGDTQYF.

The gene calls are TRBV2 and TRBJ1-4; 7 positions match TRBD1. The junction had 8 bases not matched to a gene; V was cut back by 3 bases and J by 7 bases. CDR3 length equals 15 residues. In germline, CDR1 is SNHLY, CDR2 FYNNEI. The CDR3 DNA reads TGTGCCAGCAGTGACCTGAGACAGGGTGGTGAAAAACTGTTTTTT. This encodes CASSDLRQGGEKLFF. The whole variable domain, remainder taken from reference TRBV2 and TRBJ1-4, is EPEVTQTPSHQVTQMGQEVILRCVPISNHLYFYWYRQILGQKVEFLVSFYNNEISEKSEIFDDQFSVERPDGSNFTLKIRSTKLEDSAMYFCASSDLRQGGEKLFFGSGTQLSVL.